This T cell receptor beta chain came from a study of OX40 agonist ivuxolimab in advanced cancers. The data were produced by immunoSEQ multiplex PCR, yet TCRdb's version contains in-frame clones alone and is incomplete. The sample has tens of thousands of clones; less than 90% are singletons. General observations from the study: On average, a greater number of expanded clones characterised CD8+ T cells relative to CD4+.

On this clone: Its antigen is undetermined.

Patients with a history of autoimmune disease or on systemic immunosuppression were excluded. The germline gives CDR1 MGHDK, CDR2 SYGVNS. This CDR3 spans 16 amino acids. V lost 3 bases to trimming and J lost 3 bases, with 12 bases between them. The TCR was taken from an adult with an advanced solid tumor such as melanoma, head and neck, liver or kidney cancer. The chain uses TRBV25-1 and TRBJ1-6; D perhaps matches TRBD1 (6 bases). This specimen consisted of CD4+ or CD8+ T cells sorted from blood, obtained in a trial of the OX40 agonist ivuxolimab. The CDR3 DNA reads TGTGCCAGCAGTGATTCTACGACAGGCTATAATTCACCCCTCCACTTT. This codes for CASSDSTTGYNSPLHF. Drawing the rest from reference TRBV25-1 and TRBJ1-6, the complete variable domain is EADIYQTPRYLVIGTGKKITLECSQTMGHDKMYWYQQDPGMELHLIHYSYGVNSTEKGDLSSESTVSRIRTEHFPLTLESARPSHTSQYLCASSDSTTGYNSPLHFGNGTRLTVT.